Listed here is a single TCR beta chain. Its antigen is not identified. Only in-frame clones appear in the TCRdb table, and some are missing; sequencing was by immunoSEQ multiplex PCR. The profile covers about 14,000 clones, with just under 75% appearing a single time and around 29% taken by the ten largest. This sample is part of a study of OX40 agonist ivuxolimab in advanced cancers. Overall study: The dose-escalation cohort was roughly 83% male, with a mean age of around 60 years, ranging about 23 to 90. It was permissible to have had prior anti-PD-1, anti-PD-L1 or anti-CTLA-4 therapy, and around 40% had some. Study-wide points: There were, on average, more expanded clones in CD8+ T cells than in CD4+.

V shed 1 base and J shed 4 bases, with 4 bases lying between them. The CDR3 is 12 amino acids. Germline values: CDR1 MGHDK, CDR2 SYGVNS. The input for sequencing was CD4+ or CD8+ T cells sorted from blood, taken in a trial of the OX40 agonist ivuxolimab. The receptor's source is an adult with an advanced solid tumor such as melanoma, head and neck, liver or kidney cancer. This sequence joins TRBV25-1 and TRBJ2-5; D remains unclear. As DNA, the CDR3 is TGTGCCAGCAGTGAATTCCCAGAGACCCAGTACTTC. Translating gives CASSEFPETQYF.